The 26 T cell receptor beta chains given below trace back to one sample, sequenced in a study of Graves' ophthalmopathy and Graves' hyperthyroidism. Investigators amplified TCR beta CDR3 regions from RNA transcripts. A first-round RT-PCR used HTBI primers, followed by a second-round multiplex PCR. TCRdb used MiXCR to reprocess the multiplex PCR reads, holding one entry per CDR3 protein. The sample includes 400,000 to 450,000 distinct CDR3 sequences, more than 20% seen only once; the top ten take approximately 3%. Sample: peripheral blood. These receptors were obtained from a woman under 30 with stable Graves' hyperthyroidism.

This clonotype has ten or more counts. This chain uses TRBV20-1 with TRBJ2-7; 13 nucleotides match TRBD2. The CDR3 contains 15 residues. Trimming took 1 base from V and 5 from J; bases not matched to a gene: 5. From germline, CDR1 is DFQATT and CDR2 SNEGSKA (reference sequence). CDR3 residues: CSARAGTSGTHEQYF. DNA for the CDR3: TGCAGTGCTAGAGCCGGGACTAGCGGGACCCACGAGCAGTACTTC.

The rearrangement uses TRBV4-3 and TRBJ2-7; tentative D call: TRBD2 (6 bases). CDR3 length equals 16 residues. Germline loops: CDR1 LGHNA, CDR2 YSLEER. Trimming stripped 1 base from V and 0 bases from J, with 13 bases between. The CDR3 protein is CASSQGNSGFSYEQYF. In nucleotides, the CDR3 is TGCGCCAGCAGCCAAGGGAATAGCGGATTCTCCTACGAGCAGTACTTC.

V and J are TRBV20-1 and TRBJ2-7, with 7 bases aligning to TRBD1. The trim removed 6 bases at V and 5 bases at J, leaving 16 bases unmatched. The V gene's germline CDR1 is DFQATT and CDR2 SNEGSKA (reference sequence). This CDR3 comprises 15 residues. The CDR3 loop is CSAAPKTGIGDEQYF. The CDR3, as DNA: TGCAGTGCCGCCCCTAAGACAGGGATCGGCGACGAGCAGTACTTC.

There are many counts of this clonotype. The chain carries TRBV5-1 and TRBJ2-7; D perhaps matches TRBD1 (6 bases). In germline, CDR1 is SGHRS, CDR2 YFSETQ. Trimming shortened V by 3 bases and J by 2 bases, and 18 bases separated the two germline ends. The length of the CDR3 is 16 residues. The CDR3 DNA reads as TGCGCCAGCAGCTATAAGCGGACAGCCCTACCCTACGAGCAGTACTTC. Its translation: CASSYKRTALPYEQYF. The variable domain in full, completed from reference TRBV5-1 and TRBJ2-7, reads KAGVTQTPRYLIKTRGQQVTLSCSPISGHRSVSWYQQTPGQGLQFLFEYFSETQRNKGNFPGRFSGRQFSNSRSEMNVSTLELGDSALYLCASSYKRTALPYEQYFGPGTRLTVT.

The V gene is TRBV6-1, the J gene TRBJ2-7; a possible D gene is TRBD2 (6 bases). The CDR3 runs to 15 residues. Trimming removed 1 base from V and 13 bases from J, with 23 bases in between. The germline V gene encodes CDR1 MNHNS and CDR2 SASEGT. DNA of the CDR3: TGTGCCAGCAGTGAAGACGAGGGGTACGGGACGCGGGATTACTTC. It specifies CASSEDEGYGTRDYF.

Many counts were recorded for this clonotype. V is TRBV6-2 or TRBV6-3 and J is TRBJ2-7; a weak D match, TRBD1 (6 bases). The germline gives CDR1 MNHEY, CDR2 SVGEGT. V dropped 2 bases and J dropped 0 bases, with 8 bases sitting between them. The CDR3 contains 14 residues. The CDR3 is CASSYPGVSYEQYF. The DNA for the CDR3 is TGTGCCAGCAGTTACCCAGGGGTCTCCTACGAGCAGTACTTC.

This clonotype was detected many times. One end of the junction varies from germline; a read error may be responsible. The genes are TRBV28 and TRBJ2-2; possibly TRBD2 for D (8 bases). This CDR3 contains 16 residues. The V gene's germline CDR1 is MDHEN and CDR2 SYDVKM. The CDR3 region is CASSEPGQSIRGGLFF. The CDR3 DNA sequence: TGTGCCAGCAGTGAACCGGGACAGAGCATTCGGGGGGGGCTGTTTTTT.

This clonotype was counted many times. The CDR3 loop reads CSAADRGWDSPLHF. The DNA of the CDR3 is TGCAGTGCAGCTGACAGGGGGTGGGATTCACCCCTCCACTTT. The chain couples TRBV20-1 to TRBJ1-6, with 9 bases lining up with TRBD1. The CDR3 spans 14 residues. V was clipped by 6 bases and J by 8 bases; unmatched bases: 8. Per germline, CDR1 DFQATT and CDR2 SNEGSKA (reference sequence).

This clonotype occurred many times. The chain recombines TRBV6-5 with TRBJ2-2; D call uncertain. The CDR3 is made up of 13 amino acids. V lost 6 bases to trimming and J lost 5 bases, with 10 bases between them. CDR1 is MNHEY and CDR2 is SVGAGI in the germline V gene. The CDR3 region has the DNA TGTGCCAGCAGGACTCTGAAAACCGGGGAGCTGTTTTTT. It specifies CASRTLKTGELFF.

This clonotype has ten or more counts. The V and J genes are TRBV9 and TRBJ2-3; a weak D match, TRBD1 (6 bases). Trimming removed 3 bases at V and 4 bases at J, with 15 bases between. The CDR3 loop spans 15 amino acids. The germline gives CDR1 SGDLS, CDR2 YYNGEE. The CDR3 loop reads CASSAHGTIADTQYF. CDR3 sequence (DNA): TGTGCCAGCAGCGCCCATGGGACAATCGCAGATACGCAGTATTTT.

This clonotype came up a few times. V and J are TRBV15 and TRBJ2-7, with D hard to call. Germline V gene data show CDR1 as LNHNV and CDR2 as YYDKDF (reference sequence). Between the trimmed V and J ends, which lost 3 bases and 4 bases, there was a span of 10 bases. This CDR3 spans 13 amino acids. DNA of the CDR3: TGTGCCACCAGCAGTTTTCTAGGGTACGAGCAGTACTTC. This codes for CATSSFLGYEQYF.

This clonotype was counted ten times or more. V is TRBV10-3 and J is TRBJ2-7, with TRBD2 matching over 12 bases. The CDR3 sequence is 14 residues long. Unmatched junction bases numbered 8, after V lost 9 bases and J lost 5 bases. Germline V gene sequence: CDR1 ENHRY, CDR2 SYGVKD. The CDR3 protein is CAMGTSGRIHEQYF. CDR3 sequence (DNA): TGTGCCATGGGAACTAGCGGGAGGATCCACGAGCAGTACTTC.

This clonotype was seen ten or more times. V usage is TRBV6-5 and J usage is TRBJ2-5; TRBD2 aligns across 7 bases. Germline CDR1 and CDR2: MNHEY and SVGAGI. After removal of 1 base from V and 3 bases from J, the junction contained 5 bases not matched to a gene. The CDR3 has 15 amino acids. The CDR3 nucleotides read TGTGCCAGCAGTTACTTCTCTAGCGGAAAAGAGACCCAGTACTTC. Amino acids: CASSYFSSGKETQYF.

This clonotype was seen just once. The chain couples TRBV6-1 to TRBJ2-6; no definite D call. The CDR3 runs to 16 residues. Germline lookup yields CDR1 MNHNS and CDR2 SASEGT. Trimming stripped 2 bases from V and 2 bases from J, with 10 bases between. This chain's CDR3 is CASSETLFPGANVLTF. DNA for the CDR3: TGTGCCAGCAGTGAAACCCTCTTTCCTGGGGCCAACGTCCTGACTTTC.

This clonotype has ten or more counts. This chain joins TRBV30 and TRBJ2-7, with D perhaps TRBD2 (7 bases). V was trimmed by 2 bases and J by 3 bases, leaving 14 bases between them. Germline assignment: CDR1 GTSNPN and CDR2 SVGIG (reference sequence). The CDR3 is 14 amino acids. The CDR3 is CAWSRGGDNYEQYF. As DNA, the CDR3 is TGTGCCTGGAGTAGGGGAGGGGACAACTACGAGCAGTACTTC.

The table lists this clonotype with many counts. J is TRBJ1-3 and V is TRBV7-2, with 8 bases identical to TRBD1. This CDR3 has 15 amino acids. Germline V gene lookup returns CDR1 SGHTA and CDR2 FQGNSA. With V trimmed by 2 bases and J by 4 bases, 4 bases remained unmatched. This CDR3 reads CASSLQGAKGNTIYF. The CDR3 bases are TGTGCCAGCAGCTTACAGGGGGCGAAAGGAAACACCATATATTTT.

The V call is TRBV12-3 or TRBV12-4, the J call TRBJ1-6; D is undetermined. The ends were cut back, 5 bases at V and 6 bases at J, with 14 bases in the middle. The CDR3 consists of 15 residues. DNA for the CDR3: TGTGCCAGCAGTGCCATAGAGGGTTCTAATTCACCCCTCCACTTT. It translates to CASSAIEGSNSPLHF.

This clonotype was detected many times. The chain recombines TRBV4-3 with TRBJ1-2; D gene unclear. The CDR3 has 17 residues. Germline-derived CDR1 and CDR2 are LGHNA and YSLEER. Trimming pared 0 bases from V and 2 bases from J, leaving 16 bases between. The CDR3 loop reads CASSQDPLGRMNYGYTF. The CDR3, as DNA: TGCGCCAGCAGCCAAGATCCTTTGGGCAGGATGAACTATGGCTACACCTTC.

In its sample, this clonotype was seen many times. The J gene is TRBJ1-5, the V gene TRBV6-2 or TRBV6-3; D is uncertain. CDR3 size: 13 residues. Germline CDR1 reads MNHEY; CDR2 reads SVGEGT. V was cut by 2 bases and J by 0 bases, with 2 bases left in between. The CDR3 bases are TGTGCCAGCAGTTACAGTAGCAATCAGCCCCAGCATTTT. This codes for CASSYSSNQPQHF.

The chain uses TRBV30 and TRBJ1-6; D is possibly TRBD1 (5 bases). Between the trimmed V and J ends, which lost 4 bases and 6 bases, there was a span of 16 bases. Germline-derived CDR1 and CDR2 are GTSNPN and SVGIG (reference sequence). This CDR3 contains 15 residues. Here the CDR3 reads CAWTSRVRFNSPLHF. The CDR3 DNA sequence: TGTGCCTGGACGAGCAGGGTCCGATTTAATTCACCCCTCCACTTT.

This clonotype showed up many times. The chain carries TRBV27 and TRBJ1-2, with D tentatively TRBD1 (5 bases). The V gene lost 4 bases and the J gene lost 6 bases, with 24 bases spanning the gap. There are 17 residues in the CDR3. The V gene's germline CDR1 is MNHEY and CDR2 SMNVEV (reference sequence). CDR3 DNA sequence: TGTGCCAGCAGTTCTACACTCGGGGTGGGCAGGGCCCATGGCTACACCTTC. Translation: CASSSTLGVGRAHGYTF.

This clonotype was seen repeatedly, ten times or more. The chain employs TRBV20-1 and TRBJ2-7, with 8 bases that match TRBD1. The germline CDR1 and CDR2 sequences are DFQATT and SNEGSKA (reference sequence). V gave up 4 bases and J gave up 2 bases; unmatched junction bases: 7. The CDR3 runs 14 residues. The CDR3 spells CSAIPGQDAYEQYF. The CDR3 DNA is TGCAGTGCTATACCGGGACAGGATGCCTACGAGCAGTACTTC.

A word on this clonotype: A clone one base away is much larger, so this may be a read error. The chain combines TRBV5-1 with TRBJ1-1; TRBD1 agrees at 7 bases. The V gene's germline CDR1 is SGHRS and CDR2 YFSETQ. The CDR3 length is 14 residues. The CDR3 DNA follows: TGCGCCAGCAGCTCGGAACAGGGGTCCACTGAAGCTTGCTTT. It translates to CASSSEQGSTEACF.

The table lists this clonotype with many counts. The rearrangement uses TRBV6-1 and TRBJ2-7; D gene unclear. V was shortened by 0 bases and J by 3 bases, with 9 bases between the two germline ends. Germline CDR1 and CDR2: MNHNS and SASEGT. The CDR3 consists of 14 residues. CDR3 region: CASSEAGYRYEQYF. The CDR3 coding sequence is TGTGCCAGCAGTGAAGCGGGGTACCGCTACGAGCAGTACTTC.

With regard to this clonotype: A much larger clonotype is one base distant, so this may be a read error. The chain has TRBV12-3 or TRBV12-4 and TRBJ2-5, with D possibly being TRBD1 or TRBD2 (5 bases each). The CDR3 loop spans 14 amino acids. The chain's CDR3 is CASSSGRYQETKYF. Here the CDR3 DNA reads TGTGCCAGCAGTTCGGGACGGTACCAAGAGACCAAGTACTTC.

This clonotype was counted at least ten times. This sequence joins TRBV27 and TRBJ1-5, with D possibly being TRBD1 (5 bases). CDR1 and CDR2 (germline): MNHEY, SMNVEV (reference sequence). The CDR3 consists of 14 residues. V lost 7 bases, J lost 7 bases, and 17 bases lay in between. As DNA, the CDR3 is TGTGCCAGCACCGCAAGGCAGGGTAGCCAGCCCCAGCATTTT. It is translated as CASTARQGSQPQHF.